One TCR beta chain is described in this entry. Its antigen is as yet unknown. This entry belongs to a study of Graves' ophthalmopathy and Graves' hyperthyroidism. TCR beta CDR3 regions were amplified from RNA transcripts. HTBI-primed RT-PCR formed the first round, and a multiplex PCR formed the second. TCRdb passed the multiplex PCR reads through MiXCR, listing each CDR3 protein once. The data show about 1.2 million distinct CDR3 sequences, about 38% seen once. Study observations and caveats: Blood repertoires reportedly contained most expanded thyroid clonotypes above 0.001 frequency.

CDR3 length: 17 residues. Germline V gives CDR1 SGHTA, CDR2 FQGNSA. V lost 11 bases to trimming and J lost 1 base; unmatched junction nucleotides: 14. The gene calls are TRBV7-2 and TRBJ2-5, with 12 bases that match TRBD2. What was sequenced was peripheral blood or thyroid tissue (not recorded which). This TCR was recovered from an adult man with Graves' hyperthyroidism. The CDR3 loop reads CAWGYFLLAGGQETQYF. DNA for the CDR3: TGTGCCTGGGGCTATTTTCTACTAGCGGGAGGCCAAGAGACCCAGTACTTC.